This TCR beta chain was identified in a study of T-cell reconstitution after alpha-beta-depleted transplantation in children. This clonotype has ten or more counts. V dropped 3 bases and J dropped 4; count of bases not matched to a gene: 6. This CDR3 spans 15 amino acids. Germline assignment: CDR1 SGDLS and CDR2 YYNGEE. The TCRbeta library was prepared with unique molecular identifiers. One entry per CDR3 protein results from TCRdb running MiXCR on the PCR reads. This table has approximately 500,000 distinct CDR3 sequences, roughly a tenth appearing once. This TCR derives from a child aged 2 to 15 with inherited bone marrow failure, due to receive a stem cell transplant. The chain recombines TRBV9 with TRBJ2-3; the match to TRBD1 covers 9 bases. The material was PBMCs, obtained before TCRalphabeta/CD19-depleted stem cell transplant. The CDR3 DNA is TGTGCCAGCAGCGGACCGGGACAGGGTCCAGATACGCAGTATTTT. Translation: CASSGPGQGPDTQYF.